The 8 T cell receptor beta chains below were found in one sample sequenced in a study of T cell repertoires in cytomegalovirus infection. Their antigen targets remain unknown. Each CDR3 protein gets one entry after TCRdb re-called the reads with MiXCR. The table has around 900,000 distinct CDR3 sequences, around 32% seen once. The sequencing here drew on cultured CD8+ T cells from PBMCs, taken from culture after CMV antigen stimulation. All receptors derive from a human donor in good health (CMV status not recorded). Some clones in this sample may be carry-over from other donors' samples.

The chain uses TRBV12-3 or TRBV12-4 and TRBJ2-5; TRBD2 agrees at 16 bases. The CDR3 contains 15 residues. Trimming took 6 bases from V and 5 from J; bases not matched to a gene: 3. CDR3 sequence reads: CASRGLAGGRETQYF. The CDR3 DNA is TGTGCCAGCAGGGGACTAGCGGGGGGGCGGGAGACCCAGTACTTC.

This clonotype has just a few counts. CDR3 DNA sequence: TGTGCCAGCAGGCTGGGTCGGTACGGGGATACGCAGTATTTT. Its translation: CASRLGRYGDTQYF. The gene calls are TRBV12-3 or TRBV12-4 and TRBJ2-3, with D hard to call. V was clipped by 6 bases and J by 6 bases, with 16 bases between them. There are 14 residues in the CDR3.

This clonotype was found many times. This chain uses TRBV19 with TRBJ2-1; no firm D call. CDR1 LNHDA and CDR2 SQIVND come from the germline V gene (reference sequence). Trimming pared 6 bases from V and 0 bases from J, leaving 9 bases between. The CDR3 has 14 amino acids. CDR3 in DNA: TGTGCCAGTAGGGGCGGTAGCTCCTACAATGAGCAGTTCTTC. Its translation is CASRGGSSYNEQFF.

Worth noting for this clonotype: One end of the junction fails to match germline, which may point to a read error. The chain employs TRBV4-1 and TRBJ1-2; maybe TRBD1 (6 bases). The CDR3 sequence is 15 residues long. The germline CDR1 and CDR2 sequences are MGHRA and YSYEKL. The CDR3 DNA reads as TGCGCCGGCAGCCCGTCGGACAGCAGATATTATGGCTACACCTTC. Its translation is CAGSPSDSRYYGYTF.

V is TRBV7-2 and J is TRBJ2-5, with 9 bases aligning to TRBD1. CDR1 is SGHTA and CDR2 is FQGNSA in the germline V gene. V lost 5 bases and J lost 4; bases outside the gene matches: 17. This CDR3 has 18 amino acids. Here the CDR3 reads CASSAPLGGDRAGETQYF. The CDR3 region has the DNA TGTGCCAGCAGCGCACCCTTGGGGGGGGACAGGGCCGGAGAGACCCAGTACTTC.

This clonotype was recorded a few times. This sequence joins TRBV27 and TRBJ2-6; D unclear. This CDR3 is built from 17 residues. Germline V gives CDR1 MNHEY, CDR2 SMNVEV (reference sequence). Trimming removed 1 base at V and 2 bases at J, with 12 bases between. CDR3: CASSLFPGLAGANVLTF. The DNA for the CDR3 is TGTGCCAGCAGTTTATTCCCAGGATTGGCTGGGGCCAACGTCCTGACTTTC.

This clonotype has more than one count but fewer than ten. The rearrangement links TRBV14 to TRBJ2-1; D is uncertain. Trimming took off 4 bases at V and 0 bases at J, with 10 bases between the two ends. The CDR3 is made up of 15 amino acids. Germline V CDR1 and CDR2: SGHDN, FVKESK. CDR3 in DNA: TGTGCCAGCAGCCCCTATTTAAGCTCCTACAATGAGCAGTTCTTC. It yields the protein CASSPYLSSYNEQFF. Full variable domain (outside the CDR3, taken from reference TRBV14 and TRBJ2-1): EAGVTQFPSHSVIEKGQTVTLRCDPISGHDNLYWYRRVMGKEIKFLLHFVKESKQDESGMPNNRFLAERTGGTYSTLKVQPAELEDSGVYFCASSPYLSSYNEQFFGPGTRLTVL.

As concerns this clonotype: This may come from a read error, since a much larger clone is one base off. Since the CDR3 does not end with the conserved phenylalanine or tryptophan, this likely comes from a read error. This sequence joins TRBV7-2 and TRBJ2-7, with TRBD2 as a possible D gene (5 bases). The germline V gene encodes CDR1 SGHTA and CDR2 FQGNSA. The ends were cut back, 1 base at V and 5 bases at J, with 15 bases in the middle. CDR3 length equals 15 residues. In DNA form, the CDR3 reads TGTGCCAGCAGCTTAGAGGCAGCAGGACTCGACGAGCAGTACGCC. Translated: CASSLEAAGLDEQYA.